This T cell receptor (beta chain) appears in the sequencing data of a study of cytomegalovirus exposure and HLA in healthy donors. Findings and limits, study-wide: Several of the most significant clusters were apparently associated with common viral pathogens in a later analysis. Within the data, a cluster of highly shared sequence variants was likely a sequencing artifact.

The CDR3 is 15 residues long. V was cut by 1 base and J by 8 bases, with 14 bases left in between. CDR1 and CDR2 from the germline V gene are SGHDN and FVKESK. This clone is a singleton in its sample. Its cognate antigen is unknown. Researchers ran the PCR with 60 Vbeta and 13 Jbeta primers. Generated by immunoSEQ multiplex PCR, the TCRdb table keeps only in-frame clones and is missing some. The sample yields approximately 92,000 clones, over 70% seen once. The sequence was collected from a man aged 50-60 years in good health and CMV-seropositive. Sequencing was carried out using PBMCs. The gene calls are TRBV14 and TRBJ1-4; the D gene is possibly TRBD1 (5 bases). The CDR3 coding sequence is TGTGCCAGCAGCCAAGCGGGGGGAATCGTCGAAAAACTGTTTTTT. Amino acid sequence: CASSQAGGIVEKLFF.